Below are 23 T cell receptor beta chains sequenced from a single sample in a study of post-analysis software for immune sequencing data. General observations from the study: In patients, TRBV5-6, TRBV5-1 and TRBV20-1 belonged to roughly 5 TRBV segments found more frequently than in controls.

Unique molecular identifiers tagged the TCR beta cDNA libraries. TCRdb ran MiXCR on the PCR reads and lists one entry per CDR3 protein. The sample lists fewer than 850,000 distinct CDR3 sequences, around 27% occurring once. These receptors have no known antigen. The sample was blood. The receptors were gathered from a girl aged 5-17 years with multiple sclerosis.

The V call is TRBV7-2, the J call TRBJ2-1; D remains ambiguous. Germline CDR1 SGHTA, CDR2 FQGNSA. The CDR3 covers 12 residues. V was trimmed by 3 bases and J by 10 bases, leaving 10 bases between them. The CDR3 reads CASSFRLGEQFF. CDR3 nucleotides: TGTGCCAGCAGCTTCCGCCTAGGGGAGCAGTTCTTC.

This sequence joins TRBV6-5 and TRBJ2-3, with D possibly matching TRBD2 (6 bases). The CDR3 loop spans 16 amino acids. CDR1 and CDR2 from the germline V gene are MNHEY and SVGAGI. Trimming removed 5 bases at V and 6 bases at J, with 21 bases between. Written as DNA, the CDR3 is TGTGCCAGCAGTCGAGGACTACCTGGATCTGGGGATACGCAGTATTTT. Its protein product is CASSRGLPGSGDTQYF.

CDR3 sequence: CSVRWASGGLDTEAFF. Here the CDR3 DNA reads TGCAGCGTTCGTTGGGCCTCCGGGGGGCTGGACACTGAAGCTTTCTTT. The V gene is TRBV29-1, the J gene TRBJ1-1; weak D call: TRBD1 (6 bases). Germline CDR1 is SQVTM and CDR2 is ANQGSEA. This CDR3 comprises 16 residues. Trimming stripped 5 bases from V and 3 bases from J, with 22 bases between.

In its sample, this clonotype was seen a few times. The chain carries TRBV12-3 or TRBV12-4 and TRBJ1-2; D is unresolved. The CDR3 is 12 amino acids. Trimming took off 2 bases at V and 7 bases at J, with 8 bases between the two ends. CDR3 nucleotides: TGTGCCAGCAGTTTAATGGTCGGTGGCTACACCTTC. It specifies CASSLMVGGYTF.

This chain links TRBV20-1 with TRBJ2-5, with TRBD2 identical over 12 bases. Trimming removed 5 bases from V and 0 bases from J; junction bases left unmatched: 4. In germline, CDR1 is DFQATT, CDR2 SNEGSKA (reference sequence). CDR3 length equals 15 residues. CDR3 sequence reads: CSAAGLAGNQETQYF. CDR3 nucleotide sequence: TGCAGTGCTGCTGGACTAGCGGGGAACCAAGAGACCCAGTACTTC.

This clonotype was seen at least ten times. The chain joins TRBV5-1 to TRBJ2-5, with 16 bases aligning to TRBD2. CDR1 and CDR2 from the germline V gene are SGHRS and YFSETQ. This CDR3 is built from 17 residues. Losses at the gene ends were 3 bases for V and 1 base for J; bases not matched to a gene: 3. CDR3 sequence (DNA): TGCGCCAGCAGCTCGGGACTAGCGGGGGGGCCCCAAGAGACCCAGTACTTC. Translated: CASSSGLAGGPQETQYF.

V is TRBV5-1 and J is TRBJ1-2; D is possibly TRBD1 (5 bases). Trimming took 6 bases from V and 8 from J, leaving 11 bases between them. This CDR3 contains 11 residues. CDR1 and CDR2 (germline): SGHRS, YFSETQ. Here the CDR3 DNA reads TGCGCCAGCAAAAGTGAGGGGGGCTACACCTTC. It translates to CASKSEGGYTF.

A word on this clonotype: This likely comes from a read error, as the CDR3 has no conserved phenylalanine or tryptophan at its end. The rearrangement joins TRBV5-5 to TRBJ2-5; the D is unclear. Trimming left V 2 bases short and J 5 bases short, with 10 bases between. The CDR3 is made up of 13 amino acids. Germline CDR1 is SGHKS and CDR2 is YYEKEE (reference sequence). The chain's CDR3 is CASSLTPVETQYL. CDR3 sequence (DNA): TGTGCCAGCAGCTTAACCCCGGTGGAGACCCAGTACCTC.

The V and J genes are TRBV7-9 and TRBJ1-4; D gene unclear. Trimming pared 5 bases from V and 5 bases from J, leaving 12 bases between. CDR3 size: 14 residues. The germline CDR1 and CDR2 sequences are SEHNR and FQNEAQ (reference sequence). Written as DNA, the CDR3 is TGTGCCAGCAGCCCAAATCCCGGCAATGAAAAACTGTTTTTT. Protein: CASSPNPGNEKLFF. The whole variable domain, remainder taken from reference TRBV7-9 and TRBJ1-4, is DTGVSQNPRHKITKRGQNVTFRCDPISEHNRLYWYRQTLGQGPEFLTYFQNEAQLEKSRLLSDRFSAERPKGSFSTLEIQRTEQGDSAMYLCASSPNPGNEKLFFGSGTQLSVL.

Worth noting for this clonotype: Relative to the germline gene, one junction end is altered; a read error may explain this. The V gene is TRBV6-2 or TRBV6-3, the J gene TRBJ2-1, with D possibly being TRBD2 (5 bases). The germline V gene encodes CDR1 MNHEY and CDR2 SVGEGT. This CDR3 has 14 amino acids. CDR3 sequence (DNA): TGTGCCAGCGGATCGGGAAGCTCCTGCAATGAGCAGTTCTTC. It encodes CASGSGSSCNEQFF.

The chain couples TRBV6-5 to TRBJ2-3; 8 positions agree with TRBD2. J was trimmed by 1 base and V by 4 bases; bases with no gene match: 10. CDR1 MNHEY and CDR2 SVGAGI come from the germline V gene. CDR3 length: 17 residues. The CDR3 spells CASSSPRGLEGTDTQYF. In DNA, the CDR3 is TGTGCCAGCAGTTCCCCTAGGGGACTAGAGGGCACAGATACGCAGTATTTT.

This clonotype was picked up a small number of times. J is TRBJ1-2 and V is TRBV19; D is perhaps TRBD1 (6 bases). The length of the CDR3 is 16 residues. With 6 bases removed from V and 0 bases from J, the gap between germline ends came to 17 bases. CDR1 and CDR2 (germline): LNHDA, SQIVND (reference sequence). CDR3 loop: CASSKVRDTTNYGYTF. The DNA for the CDR3 is TGTGCCAGTAGCAAAGTCCGGGACACTACTAACTATGGCTACACCTTC.

This clonotype was detected only a few times. The CDR3 spells CATIEFRAKEQFF. CDR3 nucleotides: TGTGCCACTATCGAATTCAGGGCCAAGGAGCAGTTCTTC. The rearrangement links TRBV12-3 or TRBV12-4 to TRBJ2-1; D possibly corresponds to TRBD1 (5 bases). The CDR3 totals 13 residues. V was cut by 10 bases and J by 10 bases, with 20 bases left in between.

This clonotype occurred a few times. V gene TRBV9 combines with J gene TRBJ2-3; D is undetermined. The CDR3 is made up of 17 amino acids. Trimming removed 3 bases at V and 2 bases at J, with 19 bases between. The germline gives CDR1 SGDLS, CDR2 YYNGEE. DNA for the CDR3: TGTGCCAGCAGCGCCGCCACGACTCCGGACCCCACAGATACGCAGTATTTT. Its translation: CASSAATTPDPTDTQYF.

Points on this clonotype: A much larger clone is a single base away; this may be a read error. V is TRBV7-2 and J is TRBJ2-1, with 9 bases lining up with TRBD1. From germline, CDR1 is SGHTA and CDR2 FQGNSA. This CDR3 is built from 17 residues. Written as DNA, the CDR3 is TGTGCCAGCAGCCGCCGGACAGGGGCGTACTCCTACAGTGAGCAGTTCTTC. Translated, it gives CASSRRTGAYSYSEQFF.

The chain uses TRBV20-1 and TRBJ2-3; 12 bases match TRBD2. The V gene end was trimmed by 3 bases and the J gene end by 5 bases; junction bases not matched to a gene: 9. The germline gives CDR1 DFQATT, CDR2 SNEGSKA (reference sequence). The CDR3 spans 16 residues. For the CDR3, the DNA is TGCAGTGCTAGCCCCCTAGCGGGAGGGCGGAGAGATACGCAGTATTTT. Amino acids: CSASPLAGGRRDTQYF.

This clonotype was detected a few times. The chain combines TRBV3-1 with TRBJ1-6; TRBD1 matches at 10 bases. Germline V gene data show CDR1 as LGHDT and CDR2 as YNNKEL (reference sequence). The CDR3 spans 15 residues. V was pared by 1 base and J by 10 bases, with 4 bases of the junction left unmatched. The chain's CDR3 is CASSQGQGARSPLHF. CDR3 sequence (DNA): TGTGCCAGCAGCCAAGGACAGGGGGCTCGGTCACCCCTCCACTTT. The entire variable domain, with the rest obtained from reference TRBV3-1 and TRBJ1-6, is as follows: DTAVSQTPKYLVTQMGNDKSIKCEQNLGHDTMYWYKQDSKKFLKIMFSYNNKELIINETVPNRFSPKSPDKAHLNLHINSLELGDSAVYFCASSQGQGARSPLHFGNGTRLTVT.

For this clonotype: Compared with germline, one end of the junction differs, possibly owing to a read error. CDR3 sequence (DNA): TGCAGTGCTAGAGGGCTAGCAGGATGGGGCTCCCACAATGAGCAGTTCTTC. It encodes CSARGLAGWGSHNEQFF. The chain recombines TRBV20-1 with TRBJ2-1, with D tentatively TRBD1 or TRBD2 (5 bases each). Germline V lookup: CDR1 DFQATT, CDR2 SNEGSKA (reference sequence). The CDR3 is 17 residues long.

This clonotype was seen repeatedly, ten times or more. J is TRBJ2-4 and V is TRBV4-1; 10 bases are shared with TRBD1. Germline CDR1 MGHRA, CDR2 YSYEKL. Germline trimming cut 4 bases from V and 8 bases from J; bases unmatched to any gene: 2. CDR3 length equals 13 residues. CDR3 sequence reads: CASSPGQGYIQYF. Written as DNA, the CDR3 is TGCGCCAGCAGCCCGGGACAGGGGTACATTCAGTACTTC.

V and J are TRBV7-9 and TRBJ2-2, with TRBD2 matching over 13 bases. Per the germline V gene, CDR1 is SEHNR and CDR2 is FQNEAQ (reference sequence). The CDR3 is made up of 18 amino acids. J gave up 3 bases and V 1 base, and 5 bases lay outside the gene matches. CDR3 loop: CASSLGTSGRVHTGELFF. CDR3 in DNA: TGTGCCAGCAGCTTAGGGACTAGCGGGAGAGTACACACCGGGGAGCTGTTTTTT.

This clonotype appeared many times. The chain is built from TRBV4-3 and TRBJ1-2, with D unclear. CDR3 length: 13 amino acids. CDR1 and CDR2 from the germline V gene are LGHNA and YSLEER. V gave up 4 bases and J gave up 5 bases, with 11 bases separating them. CDR3 coding DNA: TGCGCCAGCAGCCCGGACCGGTGGTATGGCTACACCTTC. Its translation is CASSPDRWYGYTF.

J is TRBJ2-1 and V is TRBV6-5; 9 nucleotides match TRBD2. This CDR3 comprises 16 residues. CDR1 and CDR2 from the germline V gene are MNHEY and SVGAGI. Germline trimming cut 2 bases from V and 6 bases from J; bases unmatched to any gene: 8. The CDR3 nucleotides are TGTGCCAGCAGTTACCCCACTAGCGGGCCCTTCAATGAGCAGTTCTTC. The encoded protein is CASSYPTSGPFNEQFF.

This chain joins TRBV13 and TRBJ2-7; 9 nucleotides align to TRBD2. V lost 2 bases and J lost 3; bases outside the gene matches: 11. The germline CDR1 and CDR2 sequences are PRHDT and FYEKMQ (reference sequence). CDR3 length: 17 amino acids. The CDR3 nucleotides are TGTGCCAGCAGCTTACCAGCCCTAGCGGGAACCTACTACGAGCAGTACTTC. The encoded protein is CASSLPALAGTYYEQYF.